This TCR beta chain was found in a study of T cells in Graves' hyperthyroidism and ophthalmopathy. This clonotype has more than one count but fewer than ten. Its target is unknown. TCR beta CDR3 regions were amplified from RNA transcripts. The HTBI set primed first-round TCR CDR3 RT-PCR. From the multiplex PCR reads, TCRdb called clonotypes with MiXCR, one entry per CDR3 protein. The sample yields 400,000 or so distinct CDR3 sequences, 13% to 15% seen once. Germline CDR1 is LNHDA and CDR2 is SQIVND (reference sequence). There are 13 residues in the CDR3. Trimming shortened V by 2 bases and J by 6 bases, and 11 bases separated the two germline ends. Regarding the study as a whole: Separation of ophthalmopathy from stable hyperthyroidism was achieved by a 13 V-J model.

The chain is built from TRBV19 and TRBJ2-7; D unclear. Input material: blood. This clonotype was obtained from a woman aged 60 to 75 with Graves' ophthalmopathy. This CDR3 is CASSISTWREQYF. The CDR3 DNA reads TGTGCCAGTAGTATATCGACTTGGCGCGAGCAGTACTTC.